Included here is one T cell receptor beta chain sequence, with context. What this receptor recognizes is not known. Per-base quality was not reported, and no clone a single base away is much larger than it. The data were taken from a study of long-term antiretroviral therapy in people with HIV (dated by TCRdb to the early 2020s). Broadly, across the study: Collection of the earliest samples took place about a decade ahead of the 2015 WHO recommendation for immediate ART, at a time when ART was typically delayed until CD4 counts fell. A retrospective serial study tested whether changes in peripheral blood TRB repertoire composition and diversity were associated with ART initiation and durable HIV suppression. From over 25 adults with confirmed HIV infection, the cohort provided fewer than 200 cryopreserved PBMC samples, gathered serially across a mean of approximately six years (range 1-12). Of the approximately 32 participants with HIV, 10 to 11 were female. No cross-contamination during QIAcube processing was shown when test extractions of a monoclonal T-cell line were performed alongside 30 to 40 polyclonal samples. Results the study describes overall, beyond this receptor: Owing to limited PBMC availability, only the TCR beta chain was sequenced, without alpha chain pairing. Inferences about post-ART repertoire changes are limited because no data were available on ART adherence, viral resistance or therapy changes. Expanded TRB clones identified before ART initiation dominated the repertoire across all time points, though the dominance fluctuated and decreased in many PLHIV after ART. Starting ART was linked to a significant rise in TRB diversity, yet even with long-term ART the diversity remained significantly lower than in transplant donor controls. Because cell numbers in pre-ART samples were limited, unsorted PBMC were profiled instead of sorted CD4+ and CD8+ T cells. CDR3 length ranges in HIV repertoires were narrower than in controls, and network structure suggested an antigen-experienced repertoire with only a slight naive shift after ART. Samples dated from the mid-2000s to the late 2010s, and the ART regimens used may be less effective than current ones.

The immunoSEQ hsTCRB v3.0 assay was used at survey level resolution for TRB variable region sequencing. A depth of roughly 40,000-50,000 T-cell genomes per sample was targeted for TRB sequencing. Pooled TRB libraries were sequenced on an Illumina MiSeq with a v3 150-cycle kit. As for how the authors treated the data: Analysis of repertoires was carried out in R inside a reproducible Nextflow workflow spanning QC, data transformation and analysis. LymphoSeq2, an R package for AIRR-Seq data exploration, was used to implement custom analyses. Several samples that produced fewer than 5000 total TRB sequences were removed, so some 190 HIV repertoires were analyzed. Of the 188 retained HIV repertoires, approximately 60 were collected before and around 130 after ART initiation. Repertoires were downsampled to 5000 TRB nucleotide sequences, and summary statistics were averaged over 100 downsampling iterations. TRB sequences were retained for analysis only if CDR3 regions of at least seven amino acids were present. Diversity was assessed using a clonality score derived from Shannon entropy and using the Gini coefficient. In the repertoire networks, any two of the top 5000 CDR3 amino acid sequences were linked whenever the two sequences differed by an edit distance of one. For TRB CDR3 amino acid sequences, antigen specificity groups and MHC restriction were predicted with GLIPH2. To flag known CMV, EBV, HIV or tissue antigen associations, CDR3 amino acid sequences were matched against VDJdb and McPAS-TCR. Pre-ART, post-ART and control groups were compared with Wilcoxon signed-rank tests and Holm-Bonferroni correction. TCRdb stores this immuneACCESS table with in-frame sequences only. Part of the clones is absent; in the studies checked, under half of the shortfall reflects unresolved V genes, and no reason is known for the rest. D and trimming come from the DNA, and the V and J calls and clone size come from that table. Counted in this sample were about 34,000 clones; 94% of them appeared once. The ten largest clonotypes hold 3.5% to 4.5% of the sample.

The CDR3 contains 16 residues, cysteine and phenylalanine counted. The read is trimmed to its CDR3 DNA, 48 bases read in frame from base 1. The germline V gene encodes CDR1 MNHEY and CDR2 SMNVEV (reference sequence). V and J are trimmed by 7 bases and 2 bases, and the gene matches miss 10 bases of the junction. To be included, a participant needed at least one PBMC sample from before ART initiation plus at least two post-ART samples. All participants with HIV were treated in the United States of America. Before DNA extraction, cryopreserved samples of roughly 0.9-11 million PBMC were thawed and then washed. At the time of the earliest PBMC sample, participants with HIV were aged between roughly 20 and 55 years. Each participant contributed PBMC samples from 1-4 timepoints before ART initiation and 2-8 timepoints after ART initiation, with a median of 7 samples. Serial HIV viral load, CD4+ T-cell count, ART history and demographic data were obtained for every participant. A Qiagen kit on a QIAcube was used to extract genomic DNA from unsorted PBMC, with samples processed in batches of 12.

Here the sequenced sample was unsorted PBMCs, taken approximately 5 years after starting antiretroviral therapy. This sequence was found in a woman between 45 and 60 years old with HIV. The rearranged segments are TRBV27 and TRBJ2-1; TRBD2 agrees with 8 junctional bases. The nucleotides read TGTGCCAGCAAGAGTAGCGGGGCCAAAACCTACAATGAGCAGTTCTTC. It encodes CASKSSGAKTYNEQFF.